This entry lists 15 T cell receptor beta chains sequenced from one sample in a study of cytomegalovirus exposure and HLA in healthy donors. Both 60 Vbeta primers and 13 Jbeta primers went into the PCR. Sequenced by immunoSEQ multiplex PCR; TCRdb stores in-frame clones only, minus some. Among approximately 87,000 clones listed, 84% were seen once. Sequencing used PBMCs. These receptors came from a woman between 18 and 29 years old in good health and CMV-seropositive.

The chain combines TRBV2 with TRBJ1-4; D is undetermined. The CDR3 spans 14 residues. The germline V and J ends were trimmed by 3 bases and 0 bases, with 5 bases remaining between them. The V gene's germline CDR1 is SNHLY and CDR2 FYNNEI. CDR3 nucleotide sequence: TGTGCCAGCAGTGATCCCTCAACTAATGAAAAACTGTTTTTT. This gives the protein CASSDPSTNEKLFF. Full variable domain (rest looked up from reference TRBV2 and TRBJ1-4): EPEVTQTPSHQVTQMGQEVILRCVPISNHLYFYWYRQILGQKVEFLVSFYNNEISEKSEIFDDQFSVERPDGSNFTLKIRSTKLEDSAMYFCASSDPSTNEKLFFGSGTQLSVL.

The chain carries TRBV6-4 and TRBJ1-1, with TRBD1 as a possible D gene (6 bases). The CDR3 totals 13 residues. V was shortened by 4 bases and J by 0 bases, with 6 bases between the two germline ends. The germline V gene has CDR1 MRHNA and CDR2 SNTAGT. DNA of the CDR3: TGTGCCAGCAGTGCAGGGGTGAACACTGAAGCTTTCTTT. Translating gives CASSAGVNTEAFF.

The V gene is TRBV6-5, the J gene TRBJ1-1; D unclear. V was clipped by 5 bases and J by 0 bases, with 10 bases between them. Germline-derived CDR1 and CDR2 are MNHEY and SVGAGI. The CDR3 sequence is 14 residues long. The CDR3 loop is CASSLQMMNTEAFF. The CDR3, as DNA: TGTGCCAGCAGTCTACAGATGATGAACACTGAAGCTTTCTTT.

The chain employs TRBV11-1 and TRBJ2-3; 10 bases align to TRBD2. This CDR3 has 15 residues. Germline-derived CDR1 and CDR2 are SGHAT and FQDESV (reference sequence). Trimming removed 4 bases from V and 4 bases from J; junction bases left unmatched: 5. CDR3 region: CASSYNSGRSDTQYF. Here the CDR3 DNA reads TGTGCCAGCAGCTACAATAGCGGGAGGTCAGATACGCAGTATTTT.

CDR3 region: CAWSVVAEQFF. Here the CDR3 DNA reads TGTGCCTGGAGTGTAGTGGCTGAGCAGTTCTTC. The chain joins TRBV30 to TRBJ2-1; D remains unclear. The V gene's germline CDR1 is GTSNPN and CDR2 SVGIG (reference sequence). CDR3 length: 11 amino acids. V dropped 0 bases and J dropped 9 bases, with 6 bases sitting between them.

This clone has just one count. The chain is built from TRBV15 and TRBJ1-2; 9 bases agree with TRBD1. The V gene end was trimmed by 3 bases and the J gene end by 7 bases; junction bases not matched to a gene: 9. The germline V gene encodes CDR1 LNHNV and CDR2 YYDKDF (reference sequence). The CDR3 extends over 15 amino acids. The CDR3 loop reads CATSSPRTGDIGYTF. The DNA of the CDR3 is TGTGCCACCAGCAGCCCAAGGACAGGGGATATTGGCTACACCTTC.

This clone is a singleton in its sample. This sequence joins TRBV6-5 and TRBJ2-1; 10 positions match TRBD2. The CDR3 has 15 residues. J gave up 3 bases and V 6 bases, and 5 bases lay outside the gene matches. CDR1 and CDR2 (germline): MNHEY, SVGAGI. The CDR3 loop reads CASRPLAGIYNEQFF. In DNA form, the CDR3 reads TGTGCCAGCAGGCCACTAGCGGGAATCTACAATGAGCAGTTCTTC.

The chain links TRBV27 to TRBJ1-1; no definite D call. Germline loops: CDR1 MNHEY, CDR2 SMNVEV (reference sequence). The CDR3 is 11 residues long. Trimming removed 6 bases from V and 11 bases from J, with 13 bases in between. The CDR3 loop is CASRKEESAFF. DNA of the CDR3: TGTGCCAGCAGAAAAGAAGAGTCCGCTTTCTTT.

V and J are TRBV18 and TRBJ2-7; TRBD1 aligns across 10 bases. The germline CDR1 and CDR2 sequences are KGHSH and LQKENI. The J segment lost 9 bases and the V segment lost 1 base, leaving 6 bases of the junction unmatched. This CDR3 is 14 amino acids long. The DNA for the CDR3 is TGTGCCAGCTCACCACGGGACAGGGGTAGAGGGCAGTACTTC. This translates into CASSPRDRGRGQYF.

This sequence joins TRBV10-1 and TRBJ2-7, with 9 nucleotides matching TRBD1. Trimming took 3 bases from V and 3 from J; bases not matched to a gene: 3. CDR3 length: 14 amino acids. Germline values: CDR1 WNHNN, CDR2 SYGVQD (reference sequence). The CDR3 is CASSDGGQGYEQYF. The CDR3 coding sequence is TGCGCCAGCAGTGATGGGGGACAGGGCTACGAGCAGTACTTC.

V is TRBV7-9 and J is TRBJ2-5; D is unresolved. The V end was cut by 1 base, the J end by 5 bases, with 8 bases between. From germline, CDR1 is SEHNR and CDR2 FQNEAQ (reference sequence). There are 13 residues in the CDR3. The CDR3 here is CASSLVGKETQYF. CDR3 DNA sequence: TGTGCCAGCAGCTTAGTGGGCAAGGAGACCCAGTACTTC. Drawing the rest from reference TRBV7-9 and TRBJ2-5, the complete variable domain is DTGVSQNPRHKITKRGQNVTFRCDPISEHNRLYWYRQTLGQGPEFLTYFQNEAQLEKSRLLSDRFSAERPKGSFSTLEIQRTEQGDSAMYLCASSLVGKETQYFGPGTRLLVL.

CDR3 loop: CASSLQTGLQLAGYTF. DNA of the CDR3: TGTGCCAGCAGTTTGCAAACAGGTTTGCAACTGGCTGGCTACACCTTC. This chain uses TRBV6-5 with TRBJ1-2; maybe TRBD1 (5 bases). This CDR3 has 16 residues. Germline V CDR1 and CDR2: MNHEY, SVGAGI. The V gene lost 4 bases and the J gene lost 7 bases, with 22 bases spanning the gap.

This sequence joins TRBV4-1 and TRBJ2-3, with 9 positions matching TRBD2. The germline gives CDR1 MGHRA, CDR2 YSYEKL. CDR3 length equals 15 residues. Trimming at V came to 3 bases and at J to 3 bases, leaving 4 bases not matched to a gene. This CDR3 reads CASSQQTSGTDTQYF. The DNA of the CDR3 is TGCGCCAGCAGCCAGCAGACTAGCGGTACAGATACGCAGTATTTT.

Concerning this clone itself: The same CDR3 arises from other DNA sequences in this sample as well. The chain links TRBV5-1 to TRBJ2-7; D is undetermined. The CDR3 totals 12 residues. V was clipped by 0 bases and J by 8 bases, with 9 bases between them. The germline V gene has CDR1 SGHRS and CDR2 YFSETQ. The CDR3, as DNA: TGCGCCAGCAGCTTGGCCGGAGAGAAGCAGTACTTC. Translating gives CASSLAGEKQYF. The variable domain in full, completed from reference TRBV5-1 and TRBJ2-7, reads KAGVTQTPRYLIKTRGQQVTLSCSPISGHRSVSWYQQTPGQGLQFLFEYFSETQRNKGNFPGRFSGRQFSNSRSEMNVSTLELGDSALYLCASSLAGEKQYFGPGTRLTVT.

The chain links TRBV6-5 to TRBJ1-2; 7 bases line up with TRBD1. Trimming removed 4 bases from V and 0 bases from J; junction bases left unmatched: 5. Germline V gene data show CDR1 as MNHEY and CDR2 as SVGAGI. The CDR3 length is 15 residues. CDR3 sequence: CASSSGQASNYGYTF. In DNA, the CDR3 is TGTGCCAGCAGTTCCGGACAGGCCTCTAACTATGGCTACACCTTC.